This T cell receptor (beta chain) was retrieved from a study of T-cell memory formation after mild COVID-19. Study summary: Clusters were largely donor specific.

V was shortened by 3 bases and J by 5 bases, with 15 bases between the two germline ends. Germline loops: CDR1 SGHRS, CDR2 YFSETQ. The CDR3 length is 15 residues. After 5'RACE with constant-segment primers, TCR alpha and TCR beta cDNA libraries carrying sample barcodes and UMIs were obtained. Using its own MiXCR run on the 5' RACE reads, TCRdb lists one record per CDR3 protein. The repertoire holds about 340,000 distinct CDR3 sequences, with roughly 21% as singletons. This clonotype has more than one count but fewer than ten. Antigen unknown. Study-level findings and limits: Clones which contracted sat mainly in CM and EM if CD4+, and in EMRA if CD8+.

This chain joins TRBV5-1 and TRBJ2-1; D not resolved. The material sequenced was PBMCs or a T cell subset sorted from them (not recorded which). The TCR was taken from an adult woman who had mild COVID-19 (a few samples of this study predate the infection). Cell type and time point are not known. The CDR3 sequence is CASSYGYTSNNEQFF. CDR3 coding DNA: TGCGCCAGCAGCTACGGATACACCAGTAACAATGAGCAGTTCTTC.